This T cell receptor (beta chain) came from a study of memory CD4+ T cells and cytomegalovirus serostatus. Profiled with immunoSEQ multiplex PCR; TCRdb holds only in-frame clones, not every one. The top ten clones hold approximately 0.8% of a sample with 38,000 or so clones, 79% of them seen once. The sort gate was single viable CD3+CD4+CD8-CD45RO+ cells for memory CD4+ T cells. Trimming removed 4 bases from V and 10 bases from J, with 27 bases in between. Looked up from germline, CDR1 is SGHNT and CDR2 is YYREEE (reference sequence). This CDR3 comprises 18 residues. This clone turned up a few times. V usage is TRBV5-4 and J usage is TRBJ1-6, with a possible D match to TRBD1 (5 bases). The specimen sequenced was memory CD4+ T cells from blood. This clonotype was obtained from an adult in good health and CMV-seronegative. The CDR3 loop reads CASSPSPNLQGGRSPLHF. CDR3 in DNA: TGTGCCAGCAGCCCATCCCCCAATTTGCAGGGAGGAAGATCACCCCTCCACTTT.